Listed here are 31 T cell receptor beta chains from one sample, sequenced in a study of molecular identifiers for immune sequencing clone quantification. Via MiXCR, TCRdb re-called the PCR reads, giving one row per CDR3 protein. The top ten hold 0.7% to 0.95% of the sample, which has about 510,000 distinct CDR3 sequences, about 22% seen once. The sequencing input was naive CD8+ T cells from blood, with Jurkat cell RNA spiked in. The subset: FACS-sorted CD8+CD4-CCR7+CD45RA+ naive T cells. These receptors all stem from a human donor in good health. Some libraries in this study had Jurkat cell RNA spiked in.

This clonotype has at least ten counts. The J gene is TRBJ2-7, the V gene TRBV5-1; 7 nucleotides align to TRBD1. The CDR3 has 14 amino acids. With 4 bases clipped from V and 3 bases from J, the junction kept 7 bases outside the gene matches. The germline V gene encodes CDR1 SGHRS and CDR2 YFSETQ. The CDR3 nucleotides are TGCGCCAGCAGCCAGACAGGGTTTAGCTACGAGCAGTACTTC. Translated: CASSQTGFSYEQYF.

This clonotype was counted between two and nine times. The chain uses TRBV13 and TRBJ2-4, with 9 bases that match TRBD1. V trimming: 4 bases; J trimming: 8 bases; junction bases outside the gene matches: 6. Germline V gene data show CDR1 as PRHDT and CDR2 as FYEKMQ (reference sequence). The CDR3 is 14 residues long. CDR3 loop: CASSYEQGADIQYF. CDR3 coding DNA: TGTGCCAGCAGCTACGAACAGGGGGCCGACATTCAGTACTTC.

This clonotype was counted between two and nine times. V gene TRBV12-3 or TRBV12-4 combines with J gene TRBJ2-1, with 10 nucleotides matching TRBD1. This CDR3 is built from 15 residues. V was pared by 6 bases and J by 5 bases, with 7 bases of the junction left unmatched. The CDR3 protein is CASSLDRGQDNEQFF. DNA of the CDR3: TGTGCCAGCAGCCTCGACAGGGGGCAAGACAATGAGCAGTTCTTC.

This clonotype showed up just a few times. The rearrangement uses TRBV24-1 and TRBJ1-4; 7 bases line up with TRBD1. In germline, CDR1 is KGHDR, CDR2 SFDVKD. Trimming cost V 2 bases and J 8 bases; bases outside gene matches: 7. This CDR3 comprises 15 residues. The CDR3 nucleotides read TGTGCCACCAGTGATTCGACAGGGCGACACGAAAAACTGTTTTTT. As protein: CATSDSTGRHEKLFF.

This clonotype was found a few times. The chain uses TRBV11-2 and TRBJ2-1; TRBD1 or TRBD2 may be the D gene (6 bases each). The V gene lost 4 bases and the J gene lost 0 bases, with 19 bases spanning the gap. CDR1 is SGHAT and CDR2 is FQNNGV in the germline V gene. The CDR3 extends over 18 amino acids. The CDR3 DNA follows: TGTGCCAGCAGCTCCCTATCGGGGGACATGAGCTCCTACAATGAGCAGTTCTTC. Translation: CASSSLSGDMSSYNEQFF.

Of note for this clonotype: One base away lies a much larger clone, so this may be a sequencing read error. DNA for the CDR3: TGTGCCAGCAGTGCGATCGGGACTGGAGCTTTCTTT. It yields the protein CASSAIGTGAFF. J is TRBJ1-1 and V is TRBV6-5, with D perhaps TRBD1 (5 bases). The CDR3 contains 12 residues. CDR1 is MNHEY and CDR2 is SVGAGI in the germline V gene.

A remark on this clonotype: This could be a read error, since a much larger clone is one nucleotide away. The rearrangement uses TRBV27 and TRBJ2-5; weak D call: TRBD1 (6 bases). CDR1 MNHEY and CDR2 SMNVEV come from the germline V gene (reference sequence). Trimming removed 6 bases from V and 9 bases from J, with 17 bases in between. There are 13 residues in the CDR3. This CDR3 reads CASSLGLEGAQYF. CDR3 coding DNA: TGTGCCAGCAGCCTAGGGCTAGAGGGGGCCCAGTACTTC.

V and J are TRBV20-1 and TRBJ2-7; TRBD2 might be the D (5 bases). CDR1 and CDR2 from the germline V gene are DFQATT and SNEGSKA (reference sequence). V was pared by 4 bases and J by 6 bases, with 13 bases between. The CDR3 is 12 amino acids. CDR3 amino acids: CSAIWLAGEQYF. The CDR3 DNA sequence: TGCAGTGCTATATGGCTAGCTGGCGAGCAGTACTTC.

This clonotype was picked up many times. The V gene is TRBV29-1, the J gene TRBJ1-2, with D unresolved. This CDR3 is built from 14 residues. CDR1 and CDR2 from the germline V gene are SQVTM and ANQGSEA. The V end was cut by 6 bases, the J end by 3 bases, with 17 bases between. CDR3 in amino acids: CSVGQFQVDYGYTF. The CDR3 DNA follows: TGCAGCGTCGGCCAGTTCCAGGTGGACTATGGCTACACCTTC.

This clonotype was detected only a few times. This chain uses TRBV7-9 with TRBJ2-3; TRBD2 matches at 10 bases. V shed 2 bases and J 4 bases; nucleotides not matched to a gene: 3. This CDR3 comprises 15 residues. Germline V gives CDR1 SEHNR, CDR2 FQNEAQ (reference sequence). CDR3 coding DNA: TGTGCCAGCAGCTTACAGCGGGGGGGGGCAGATACGCAGTATTTT. Its translation is CASSLQRGGADTQYF. The whole variable domain, filled in from reference TRBV7-9 and TRBJ2-3, reads DTGVSQNPRHKITKRGQNVTFRCDPISEHNRLYWYRQTLGQGPEFLTYFQNEAQLEKSRLLSDRFSAERPKGSFSTLEIQRTEQGDSAMYLCASSLQRGGADTQYFGPGTRLTVL.

Concerning this clonotype itself: A much larger clone sits a single nucleotide away, making a read error possible. DNA of the CDR3: TGCGCCAGCAGCCAAGGTAATCGACAGAACTATGGCTACACCTTC. As protein: CASSQGNRQNYGYTF. The chain is built from TRBV4-1 and TRBJ1-2; maybe TRBD1 (5 bases). From germline, CDR1 is MGHRA and CDR2 YSYEKL. V was clipped by 1 base and J by 2 bases, with 11 bases between them. The CDR3 consists of 15 residues.

Concerning this clonotype itself: A much larger clone lies one base from this, so it may be a read error. This sequence joins TRBV4-3 and TRBJ2-7, with D perhaps being TRBD1 or TRBD2 (5 bases each). Germline V gene sequence: CDR1 LGHNA, CDR2 YSLEER. Trimming pared 4 bases from V and 2 bases from J, leaving 15 bases between. This CDR3 has 15 amino acids. As DNA, the CDR3 is TGCGCCAGCAGCCTGGGGGTAGCTTCTCCCTACGAGCAGTACTTC. Translated, it gives CASSLGVASPYEQYF.

The chain combines TRBV6-6 with TRBJ1-5; D perhaps matches TRBD1 (6 bases). The length of the CDR3 is 16 residues. Trimming removed 7 bases at V and 0 bases at J, with 16 bases between. CDR1 MNHNY and CDR2 SVGAGI come from the germline V gene (reference sequence). The CDR3 protein is CASTRTELYSNQPQHF. For the CDR3, the DNA is TGTGCCAGCACCAGGACAGAATTATATAGCAATCAGCCCCAGCATTTT.

This clonotype has ten or more counts. The chain combines TRBV20-1 with TRBJ2-4, with TRBD1 as a possible D gene (5 bases). Trimming removed 1 base from V and 1 base from J, with 14 bases in between. The V gene's germline CDR1 is DFQATT and CDR2 SNEGSKA (reference sequence). CDR3 length equals 16 residues. CDR3 in amino acids: CSARAGPGLAKNIQYF. CDR3 coding DNA: TGCAGTGCTAGAGCTGGACCAGGGTTGGCCAAAAACATTCAGTACTTC.

The table lists this clonotype with a few counts. The genes are TRBV24-1 and TRBJ2-5; tentatively, D is TRBD1 or TRBD2 (5 bases each). The CDR3 is 16 amino acids. From germline, CDR1 is KGHDR and CDR2 SFDVKD. V was trimmed by 1 base and J by 2 bases, leaving 13 bases between them. The CDR3 DNA sequence: TGTGCCACCAGTGATTTCTTATCCGGGGCTCAAGAGACCCAGTACTTC. Residues: CATSDFLSGAQETQYF.

The chain links TRBV6-5 to TRBJ2-1; 11 bases fit TRBD2. J lost 4 bases, V lost 6 bases, and 8 bases had no gene match. Looked up from germline, CDR1 is MNHEY and CDR2 is SVGAGI. CDR3 length: 16 residues. DNA for the CDR3: TGTGCCAGCAGCGCCGAACTAGCGGGAGTTTACAATGAGCAGTTCTTC. As protein: CASSAELAGVYNEQFF.

Remarks on this clonotype: A single base separates this from a much larger clone, so it may be a read error. The V gene is TRBV7-9, the J gene TRBJ2-1, with D perhaps matching TRBD1 (5 bases). Germline loops: CDR1 SEHNR, CDR2 FQNEAQ (reference sequence). The CDR3 is 15 amino acids. Trimming removed 5 bases at V and 13 bases at J, with 24 bases between. CDR3 protein: CASSPLAGPKNIQFF. For the CDR3, the DNA is TGTGCCAGCAGCCCCCTGGCAGGGCCCAAAAACATTCAGTTCTTC.

In its sample, this clonotype was seen a few times. This rearrangement joins TRBV10-3 to TRBJ2-7; D perhaps matches TRBD1 (5 bases). This CDR3 is built from 16 residues. Between the trimmed V and J ends, which lost 3 bases and 2 bases, there was a span of 17 bases. Germline V gene sequence: CDR1 ENHRY, CDR2 SYGVKD. The CDR3 loop reads CAISDPDRGDPYEQYF. CDR3 in DNA: TGTGCCATCAGTGATCCCGACAGAGGTGACCCCTACGAGCAGTACTTC.

About this clonotype: One end of the junction fails to match germline, which may point to a read error. The V gene is TRBV9, the J gene TRBJ2-3; D is tentatively TRBD1 or TRBD2 (6 bases each). The CDR3 spans 16 residues. Per the germline V gene, CDR1 is SGDLS and CDR2 is YYNGEE. The DNA for the CDR3 is TGTGCCAGCAGCGAGGGGACTCAGGGGCTTACAGGTACGCAGTATTTT. Protein: CASSEGTQGLTGTQYF.

About this clonotype: This may be a read error: a much more frequent sequence differs by one nucleotide. The V gene is TRBV7-6, the J gene TRBJ2-3; 8 bases agree with TRBD2. CDR1 SGHVS and CDR2 FNYEAQ come from the germline V gene. The CDR3 extends over 15 amino acids. The DNA of the CDR3 is TGTGCCAGCAGCTTAAGGCTAGCGGGCACAGATACGCCGTATTTT. Translated, it gives CASSLRLAGTDTPYF.

This clonotype has more than one count but fewer than ten. An end of the junction differs from the germline gene, which may be a read error. J is TRBJ1-2 and V is TRBV5-3; a possible D gene is TRBD1 (5 bases). TRBV5-3 is treated as an ORF (open reading frame) with a function not yet certain. The CDR3 is 12 amino acids. The CDR3, as DNA: TGTGCCAGCAGCTTGGCCCGAGGGGAAACCACCTTC. This translates into CASSLARGETTF.

V usage is TRBV3-1 and J usage is TRBJ2-1; perhaps D is TRBD1 or TRBD2 (5 bases each). Germline V CDR1 and CDR2: LGHDT, YNNKEL (reference sequence). CDR3 size: 19 residues. The V end lost 0 bases, the J end lost 7 bases, and 25 bases lay between the germline ends. The CDR3 reads CASSQEGPRDAADQNEQFF. CDR3 nucleotides: TGTGCCAGCAGCCAAGAAGGGCCACGGGACGCCGCCGACCAGAATGAGCAGTTCTTC.

This clonotype was found many times. This chain links TRBV30 with TRBJ1-2, with unresolved D. The germline V gene encodes CDR1 GTSNPN and CDR2 SVGIG (reference sequence). This CDR3 is built from 13 residues. V was trimmed by 5 bases and J by 6 bases, leaving 16 bases between them. The CDR3 region has the DNA TGTGCCTGGGCTTGGCGGGCCCCAGATGGCTACACCTTC. Protein product: CAWAWRAPDGYTF. Variable domain in full (rest from reference TRBV30 and TRBJ1-2): SQTIHQWPATLVQPVGSPLSLECTVEGTSNPNLYWYRQAAGRGLQLLFYSVGIGQISSEVPQNLSASRPQDRQFILSSKKLLLSDSGFYLCAWAWRAPDGYTFGSGTRLTVV.

In this sample, this clonotype turned up a few times. The V and J genes are TRBV6-5 and TRBJ1-1, with D possibly being TRBD1 (5 bases). From germline, CDR1 is MNHEY and CDR2 SVGAGI. V was cut by 5 bases and J by 7 bases, with 11 bases left in between. This CDR3 is 12 amino acids long. The CDR3 nucleotides are TGTGCCAGCAGTCAGGGACGGTTTGAAGCTTTCTTT. Protein sequence: CASSQGRFEAFF.

Notes on this clonotype: Given a much more abundant clone one base away, this may be a read error. The chain carries TRBV27 and TRBJ1-1; D is ambiguous. The length of the CDR3 is 13 residues. Looked up from germline, CDR1 is MNHEY and CDR2 is SMNVEV (reference sequence). DNA for the CDR3: TGTGCCGGCAGTTTATTGATGGGGATTGAAGCTTTCTTT. It codes for CAGSLLMGIEAFF.

This clonotype has more than one count but fewer than ten. This rearrangement joins TRBV11-2 to TRBJ2-1, with D maybe TRBD1 (7 bases). The ends were cut back, 4 bases at V and 6 bases at J, with 19 bases in the middle. The V gene's germline CDR1 is SGHAT and CDR2 FQNNGV. The CDR3 runs to 16 residues. The CDR3 sequence: CASSSSAGGVGNEQFF. The CDR3 nucleotides read TGTGCCAGCAGCTCTAGCGCAGGGGGAGTAGGCAATGAGCAGTTCTTC.

The chain is built from TRBV9 and TRBJ1-5; no reliable D call. This CDR3 is 15 amino acids long. V was clipped by 0 bases and J by 0 bases, with 7 bases between them. Germline loops: CDR1 SGDLS, CDR2 YYNGEE. The DNA of the CDR3 is TGTGCCAGCAGCGTAGAAGGGAGTAGCAATCAGCCCCAGCATTTT. Its translation is CASSVEGSSNQPQHF.

This clonotype was seen a few times. This chain joins TRBV12-5 and TRBJ2-3; D is unclear. V lost 1 base and J lost 0, with 8 bases in between. The CDR3 runs to 15 residues. CDR1 and CDR2 from the germline V gene are LGHNT and FRNRAP. CDR3 protein: CASGLGAGSTDTQYF. CDR3 in DNA: TGTGCTAGTGGTTTGGGGGCAGGAAGCACAGATACGCAGTATTTT.

There are many counts of this clonotype. J is TRBJ1-1 and V is TRBV7-2; the D is unclear. The V gene lost 1 base and the J gene lost 6 bases, with 9 bases spanning the gap. This CDR3 contains 13 residues. CDR1 and CDR2 from the germline V gene are SGHTA and FQGNSA. CDR3 sequence (DNA): TGTGCCAGCAGCTTAGTTACGGACTCTGAAGCTTTCTTT. This codes for CASSLVTDSEAFF.

In its sample, this clonotype was seen many times. V is TRBV30 and J is TRBJ2-7; maybe TRBD2 (5 bases). V lost 1 base and J 5 bases, leaving 12 bases between the germline ends. The germline V gene has CDR1 GTSNPN and CDR2 SVGIG (reference sequence). This CDR3 has 13 amino acids. CDR3: CAWSERGIHEQYF. DNA for the CDR3: TGTGCCTGGAGTGAAAGAGGGATCCACGAGCAGTACTTC.

This clonotype has only a few counts. This chain connects TRBV2 to TRBJ1-5; TRBD1 is a possible D gene (6 bases). V lost 1 base, J lost 11 bases, and 18 bases lay in between. The CDR3 loop spans 15 amino acids. Germline-derived CDR1 and CDR2 are SNHLY and FYNNEI. CDR3 in DNA: TGTGCCAGCAGTGAAGTCGACAGGTCGACATCAGCCCAGCATTTT. Translating it yields CASSEVDRSTSAQHF.